This T cell receptor (beta chain) was found in a study of Graves' ophthalmopathy and Graves' hyperthyroidism. Looking at the study overall: Blood was drawn at initial diagnosis, before any treatment.

Trimming removed 6 bases from V and 3 bases from J; junction bases left unmatched: 10. The germline gives CDR1 SNHLY, CDR2 FYNNEI. The CDR3 sequence is 15 residues long. There are many counts of this clonotype. Included hyperthyroidism patients were aged 18 to 65 and newly diagnosed (under 2 months' duration). TCR beta CDR3 amplification used RNA transcripts. Second-round multiplex PCR came after first-round RT-PCR with HTBI primers. Each CDR3 protein is one row after TCRdb ran MiXCR on the multiplex PCR reads. The repertoire holds 680,000 or so distinct CDR3 sequences, with approximately 21% as singletons.

The sequencing input was peripheral blood. The rearrangement joins TRBV2 to TRBJ2-7; 8 positions agree with TRBD1. The source is a woman between 18 and 29 years old with stable Graves' hyperthyroidism. Some clones in this sample may be carry-over from other donors' samples. CDR3 sequence reads: CASSLTGAVVYEQYF. The CDR3 coding sequence is TGTGCCAGCAGCCTGACAGGGGCGGTTGTCTACGAGCAGTACTTC.